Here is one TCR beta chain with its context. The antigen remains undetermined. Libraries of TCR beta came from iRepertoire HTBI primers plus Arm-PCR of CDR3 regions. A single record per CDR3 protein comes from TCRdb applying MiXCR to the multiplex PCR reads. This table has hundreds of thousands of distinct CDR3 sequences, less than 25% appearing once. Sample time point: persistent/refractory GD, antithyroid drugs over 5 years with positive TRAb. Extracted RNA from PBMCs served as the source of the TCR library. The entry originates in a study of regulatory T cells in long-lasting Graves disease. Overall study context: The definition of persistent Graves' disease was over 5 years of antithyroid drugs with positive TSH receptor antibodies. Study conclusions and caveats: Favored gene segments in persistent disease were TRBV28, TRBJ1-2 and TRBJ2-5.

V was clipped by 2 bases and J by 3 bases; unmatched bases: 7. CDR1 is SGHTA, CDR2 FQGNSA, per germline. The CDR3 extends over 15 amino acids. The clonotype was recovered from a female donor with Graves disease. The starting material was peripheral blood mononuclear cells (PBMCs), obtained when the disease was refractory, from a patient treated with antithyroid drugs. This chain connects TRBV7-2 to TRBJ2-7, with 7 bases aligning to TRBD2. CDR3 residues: CASSLSSGDIYEQYF. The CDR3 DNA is TGTGCCAGCAGCTTATCTAGCGGAGATATCTACGAGCAGTACTTC.